Presented here are 30 T cell receptor beta chains from one specimen sequenced in a study of CD8 T cells in ankylosing spondylitis. A single record per CDR3 protein comes from TCRdb applying MiXCR to the 5' RACE reads. The table shows about 150,000 distinct CDR3 sequences, with under 35% occurring only once. Specimen: synovial fluid, either unsorted or a sorted T cell fraction (not recorded which). Receptors originate from a male donor with ankylosing spondylitis.

V usage is TRBV7-9 and J usage is TRBJ2-1; 10 bases fit TRBD2. The CDR3 is 15 residues long. Germline values: CDR1 SEHNR, CDR2 FQNEAQ (reference sequence). Trimming removed 5 bases from V and 6 bases from J; junction bases left unmatched: 7. CDR3 sequence (DNA): TGTGCCAGCAGCCCCCGGGTAGCGGGGGGCAATGAGCAGTTCTTC. It is translated as CASSPRVAGGNEQFF. The full variable domain, in which reference TRBV7-9 and TRBJ2-1 provide the parts outside the CDR3, is DTGVSQNPRHKITKRGQNVTFRCDPISEHNRLYWYRQTLGQGPEFLTYFQNEAQLEKSRLLSDRFSAERPKGSFSTLEIQRTEQGDSAMYLCASSPRVAGGNEQFFGPGTRLTVL.

The chain uses TRBV12-3 or TRBV12-4 and TRBJ2-7; TRBD2 agrees at 8 bases. V gave up 6 bases and J gave up 6 bases; unmatched junction bases: 10. There are 14 residues in the CDR3. CDR3 protein: CASRSRLASSEQYF. CDR3 nucleotides: TGTGCCAGCAGGTCGAGACTAGCGTCTTCCGAGCAGTACTTC.

V usage is TRBV29-1 and J usage is TRBJ1-2; D is possibly TRBD1 (6 bases). With 6 bases removed from V and 5 bases from J, the gap between germline ends came to 13 bases. This CDR3 spans 12 amino acids. Germline V gene data show CDR1 as SQVTM and CDR2 as ANQGSEA. The CDR3 region has the DNA TGCAGCGTCTCGGACAGTGCTTATGGCTACACCTTC. Translation gives CSVSDSAYGYTF.

This clonotype is medium-sized (0.01 to 0.1%) in the sample. V is TRBV29-1 and J is TRBJ2-3, with 7 bases aligning to TRBD2. The CDR3 sequence is 13 residues long. V shed 6 bases, J shed 5 bases, and the junction held 8 bases outside the gene matches. Per germline, CDR1 SQVTM and CDR2 ANQGSEA. CDR3 protein: CSVWGGREDTQYF. CDR3 nucleotide sequence: TGCAGCGTGTGGGGGGGGAGAGAAGATACGCAGTATTTT.

DNA for the CDR3: TGCAGTGCTCACGGGACGTCAAAGAACACTGAAGCTTTCTTT. The encoded protein is CSAHGTSKNTEAFF. The chain links TRBV20-1 to TRBJ1-1; possible D gene TRBD1, 5 bases. V dropped 5 bases and J dropped 1 base, with 14 bases sitting between them. Germline CDR1 and CDR2: DFQATT and SNEGSKA (reference sequence). The CDR3 length is 14 residues.

The rearrangement links TRBV10-2 to TRBJ1-1; no firm D call. From germline, CDR1 is WSHSY and CDR2 SAAADI. Trimming removed 6 bases at V and 1 base at J, with 6 bases between. This CDR3 has 12 residues. The CDR3 here is CASRRQNTEAFF. The CDR3 bases are TGCGCCAGCAGAAGACAGAACACTGAAGCTTTCTTT.

The sample holds many counts of this clonotype. The V and J genes are TRBV15 and TRBJ2-7; D is possibly TRBD1 (5 bases). Trimming took 2 bases from V and 4 from J, leaving 9 bases between them. Germline V gene lookup returns CDR1 LNHNV and CDR2 YYDKDF (reference sequence). The CDR3 spans 13 residues. CDR3 coding DNA: TGTGCCACCAGCAGAAAAGGGGCTTACGAGCAGTACTTC. Translation: CATSRKGAYEQYF.

This chain uses TRBV6-2 or TRBV6-3 with TRBJ2-7; TRBD2 matches 7 bases. The CDR3 runs to 13 residues. V lost 7 bases to trimming and J lost 3 bases; unmatched junction nucleotides: 6. CDR1 is MNHEY and CDR2 is SVGEGT in the germline V gene. The CDR3 DNA reads TGTGCCAGCATGCTGGGGAGGGGCTACGAGCAGTACTTC. Amino acid sequence: CASMLGRGYEQYF.

The rearrangement uses TRBV11-2 and TRBJ2-1; 8 nucleotides align to TRBD2. The CDR3 is made up of 16 amino acids. V gave up 6 bases and J gave up 9 bases; unmatched junction bases: 16. CDR1 is SGHAT and CDR2 is FQNNGV in the germline V gene. CDR3 DNA sequence: TGTGCCAGCAGGCCAGAAGGGGCGGGAGGACGAGGTGAGCAGTTCTTC. Protein product: CASRPEGAGGRGEQFF. Filled out from reference TRBV11-2 and TRBJ2-1, the complete variable domain reads EAGVAQSPRYKIIEKRQSVAFWCNPISGHATLYWYQQILGQGPKLLIQFQNNGVVDDSQLPKDRFSAERLKGVDSTLKIQPAKLEDSAVYLCASRPEGAGGRGEQFFGPGTRLTVL.

The chain uses TRBV20-1 and TRBJ1-1, with 11 bases that match TRBD1. CDR3 size: 14 residues. The germline CDR1 and CDR2 sequences are DFQATT and SNEGSKA (reference sequence). V gave up 7 bases and J gave up 3 bases; unmatched junction bases: 7. CDR3 loop: CSVPGQGADTEAFF. CDR3 coding DNA: TGCAGTGTCCCAGGACAGGGGGCGGACACTGAAGCTTTCTTT.

The chain uses TRBV4-1 and TRBJ2-7; D unresolved. CDR1 and CDR2 from the germline V gene are MGHRA and YSYEKL. V was pared by 4 bases and J by 6 bases, with 16 bases between. The CDR3 is 14 residues long. Written as DNA, the CDR3 is TGCGCCAGCAGCCCTGGGGAATTCCTAGGCGAGCAGTACTTC. This gives the protein CASSPGEFLGEQYF.

In this sample, this clonotype turned up a few times. The rearrangement links TRBV20-1 to TRBJ1-1; D ambiguous. The V end was cut by 1 base, the J end by 1 base, with 13 bases between. This CDR3 region has 15 residues. The germline V gene encodes CDR1 DFQATT and CDR2 SNEGSKA (reference sequence). The CDR3 DNA sequence: TGCAGTGCTAGAGCCCCGGCGTTAGGGAACACTGAAGCTTTCTTT. Its protein product is CSARAPALGNTEAFF.

This clonotype has at least ten counts. J is TRBJ1-3 and V is TRBV5-1; 7 nucleotides match TRBD1. From germline, CDR1 is SGHRS and CDR2 YFSETQ. The CDR3 consists of 15 residues. V was pared by 2 bases and J by 0 bases, with 2 bases of the junction left unmatched. The CDR3 loop reads CASSFQGGSGNTIYF. CDR3 in DNA: TGCGCCAGCAGCTTTCAGGGGGGCTCTGGAAACACCATATATTTT.

The rearrangement uses TRBV5-1 and TRBJ1-1; D perhaps matches TRBD1 (6 bases). V gave up 1 base and J gave up 3 bases, with 13 bases separating them. There are 15 residues in the CDR3. Germline assignment: CDR1 SGHRS and CDR2 YFSETQ. The CDR3 DNA reads as TGCGCCAGCAGCTTGTTGGCAGGGGAATACACTGAAGCTTTCTTT. Protein product: CASSLLAGEYTEAFF.

There are a few counts of this clonotype. This chain connects TRBV28 to TRBJ1-5; D possibly corresponds to TRBD1 (6 bases). V lost 6 bases, J lost 0 bases, and 9 bases lay in between. The CDR3 covers 14 residues. Germline assignment: CDR1 MDHEN and CDR2 SYDVKM. CDR3 region: CASRTGFSNQPQHF. In DNA, the CDR3 is TGTGCCAGCAGGACAGGATTTAGCAATCAGCCCCAGCATTTT.

This chain connects TRBV15 to TRBJ2-7; TRBD2 matches 9 bases. Germline V gene data show CDR1 as LNHNV and CDR2 as YYDKDF (reference sequence). This CDR3 contains 15 residues. The trim removed 1 base at V and 1 base at J, leaving 2 bases unmatched. The CDR3 nucleotides are TGTGCCACCAGCAGAGGAGCGGGGGGATCCTACGAGCAGTACTTC. It yields the protein CATSRGAGGSYEQYF.

Only a few counts were recorded for this clonotype. This chain joins TRBV27 and TRBJ2-1, with 10 bases identical to TRBD2. The J segment lost 2 bases and the V segment lost 2 bases, leaving 18 bases of the junction unmatched. Germline loops: CDR1 MNHEY, CDR2 SMNVEV (reference sequence). The CDR3 has 21 residues. The CDR3 nucleotides are TGTGCCAGCAGTTTACGTTCGTTGGGCGTCCTAGCGGGAGACCCCTACAATGAGCAGTTCTTC. Translation: CASSLRSLGVLAGDPYNEQFF.

This clonotype was seen a handful of times. The chain employs TRBV15 and TRBJ1-1, with D possibly being TRBD1 (6 bases). This CDR3 spans 15 amino acids. Germline-derived CDR1 and CDR2 are LNHNV and YYDKDF (reference sequence). V gave up 0 bases and J gave up 11 bases, with 19 bases separating them. CDR3 DNA sequence: TGTGCCACCAGCAGAGATCTCCTGGGAGGACAGTCGGCTTTCTTT. Residues: CATSRDLLGGQSAFF.

J is TRBJ1-2 and V is TRBV29-1; D might be TRBD1 (5 bases). With 4 bases removed from V and 7 bases from J, the gap between germline ends came to 19 bases. Looked up from germline, CDR1 is SQVTM and CDR2 is ANQGSEA. This CDR3 has 14 residues. CDR3 nucleotide sequence: TGCAGCGTTGTGGGGCCCTCAGGGAAAGGTGGCTACACCTTC. Translating gives CSVVGPSGKGGYTF. Based on the CDR3 plus reference TRBV29-1 and TRBJ1-2, the full variable domain is SAVISQKPSRDICQRGTSLTIQCQVDSQVTMMFWYRQQPGQSLTLIATANQGSEATYESGFVIDKFPISRPNLTFSTLTVSNMSPEDSSIYLCSVVGPSGKGGYTFGSGTRLTVV.

This clonotype has at least ten counts. The chain links TRBV5-1 to TRBJ2-2; D is unresolved. Trimming left V 0 bases short and J 1 base short, with 7 bases between. This CDR3 has 15 residues. Germline CDR1 and CDR2: SGHRS and YFSETQ. CDR3 sequence reads: CASSLDRKNTGELFF. As DNA, the CDR3 is TGCGCCAGCAGCTTGGACAGAAAGAACACCGGGGAGCTGTTTTTT.

This clonotype was observed a handful of times. V usage is TRBV5-1 and J usage is TRBJ2-7, with a weak D call TRBD1 (5 bases). The CDR3 sequence is 14 residues long. Trimming took 0 bases from V and 0 from J, leaving 7 bases between them. Germline CDR1 and CDR2: SGHRS and YFSETQ. CDR3 sequence (DNA): TGCGCCAGCAGCTTGGTCGACAGCTCCTACGAGCAGTACTTC. It is translated as CASSLVDSSYEQYF. Combining the CDR3 with reference TRBV5-1 and TRBJ2-7 gives the whole variable domain KAGVTQTPRYLIKTRGQQVTLSCSPISGHRSVSWYQQTPGQGLQFLFEYFSETQRNKGNFPGRFSGRQFSNSRSEMNVSTLELGDSALYLCASSLVDSSYEQYFGPGTRLTVT.

J is TRBJ2-1 and V is TRBV3-1; TRBD2 matches at 11 bases. CDR1 and CDR2 (germline): LGHDT, YNNKEL (reference sequence). This CDR3 has 17 residues. J gave up 7 bases and V 3 bases, and 11 bases lay outside the gene matches. CDR3 loop: CASSHLGASGRKNEQFF. The CDR3 DNA reads as TGTGCCAGCAGCCACCTTGGGGCTAGCGGGAGGAAGAATGAGCAGTTCTTC.

This clonotype has a handful of counts. The J gene is TRBJ2-2, the V gene TRBV7-2; TRBD2 is a possible D gene (6 bases). The CDR3 is 15 residues long. V was shortened by 5 bases and J by 7 bases, with 17 bases between the two germline ends. CDR1 SGHTA and CDR2 FQGNSA come from the germline V gene. CDR3 sequence: CASSGRLERGGELFF. CDR3 DNA: TGTGCCAGCAGCGGCCGACTAGAACGGGGCGGGGAGCTGTTTTTT.

The chain employs TRBV11-2 and TRBJ2-5; perhaps TRBD1 as D (6 bases). The CDR3 has 16 residues. Trimming removed 5 bases at V and 5 bases at J, with 21 bases between. CDR1 is SGHAT and CDR2 is FQNNGV in the germline V gene. The CDR3 DNA is TGTGCCAGCAGCCCGAGGATAGGGGGTAGCGTTGAGACCCAGTACTTC. It encodes CASSPRIGGSVETQYF.

The chain is built from TRBV5-1 and TRBJ2-5; D is unresolved. V lost 4 bases and J lost 3, with 10 bases in between. The CDR3 runs 13 residues. In germline, CDR1 is SGHRS, CDR2 YFSETQ. CDR3 sequence (DNA): TGCGCCAGCAGCCTTGGCCCGGAAGAGACCCAGTACTTC. Amino acids: CASSLGPEETQYF.

The J gene is TRBJ1-5, the V gene TRBV21-1. TRBV21-1 is shown as a pseudogene. The CDR3 extends over 19 amino acids. Here the CDR3 reads CASSKYFEKWDGYQGPQHF. CDR3 nucleotides: TGTGCCAGCAGCAAATACTTCGAAAAATGGGACGGCTACCAGGGGCCCCAGCATTTT.

The rearrangement joins TRBV5-7 to TRBJ2-7; D remains unclear. TRBV5-7 is noted as an ORF with a role that remains uncertain. The V end was cut by 9 bases, the J end by 10 bases, with 11 bases between. The CDR3 runs 9 residues. The CDR3 loop is CANPQSQYF. For the CDR3, the DNA is TGTGCCAACCCCCAGTCTCAGTACTTC.

This clonotype was observed a handful of times. The chain combines TRBV11-2 with TRBJ1-4; D is uncertain. This CDR3 has 13 residues. The V gene's germline CDR1 is SGHAT and CDR2 FQNNGV. Trimming left V 3 bases short and J 12 bases short, with 14 bases between. CDR3 residues: CASSFMWREELFF. CDR3 DNA sequence: TGTGCCAGCAGCTTTATGTGGCGGGAGGAACTGTTTTTT.

The chain employs TRBV9 and TRBJ1-2; D remains unclear. V gave up 0 bases and J gave up 8 bases, with 11 bases separating them. This CDR3 is 13 amino acids long. CDR1 and CDR2 from the germline V gene are SGDLS and YYNGEE. Written as DNA, the CDR3 is TGTGCCAGCAGCGTAGCAACGACCGGGGGCTACACCTTC. Translating it yields CASSVATTGGYTF.

This clonotype has ten or more counts. The CDR3 here is CASSFSGSTEAFF. CDR3 bases: TGTGCCAGCAGCTTCTCGGGATCCACTGAAGCTTTCTTT. The rearrangement uses TRBV7-3 and TRBJ1-1, with D uncertain. The CDR3 totals 13 residues. V lost 3 bases to trimming and J lost 4 bases, with 9 bases between them. Germline CDR1 reads SGHTA; CDR2 reads FQGTGA. Using reference TRBV7-3 and TRBJ1-1 for the parts outside the CDR3, the full variable domain is GAGVSQTPSNKVTEKGKYVELRCDPISGHTALYWYRQSLGQGPEFLIYFQGTGAADDSGLPNDRFFAVRPEGSVSTLKIQRTERGDSAVYLCASSFSGSTEAFFGQGTRLTVV.